The clone carrying this T cell receptor beta chain came up a few times. Its cognate antigen is unknown. With 4 bases removed from V and 2 bases from J, the gap between germline ends came to 15 bases. CDR3 length equals 16 residues. Germline-derived CDR1 and CDR2 are SGHTA and FQGNSA. The data were obtained in a study of T cells after yellow fever vaccination. Notes on the study in general: Any FACS-sorted repertoire could hold abundant clonotypes that contaminate it from the bulk population. It was a weaker secondary response, yet one that peaked faster, at day 5 versus 15.

One entry per CDR3 protein, called by TCRdb with MiXCR from the 5' RACE reads. Seen here are 320,000 or so distinct CDR3 sequences, roughly 8.6% observed once, and the top ten hold under 20%. V is TRBV7-2 and J is TRBJ2-1; either TRBD1 or TRBD2 may fit D (5 bases each). This TCR was sampled from a man aged 18-30 years who received the YFV17D yellow fever vaccine. Specimen: PBMCs, collected about 49 days after the first yellow fever vaccination. CDR3 sequence (DNA): TGTGCCAGCAGCTCCTTTGGGGGAATCCCCTACAATGAGCAGTTCTTC. Its protein product is CASSSFGGIPYNEQFF.